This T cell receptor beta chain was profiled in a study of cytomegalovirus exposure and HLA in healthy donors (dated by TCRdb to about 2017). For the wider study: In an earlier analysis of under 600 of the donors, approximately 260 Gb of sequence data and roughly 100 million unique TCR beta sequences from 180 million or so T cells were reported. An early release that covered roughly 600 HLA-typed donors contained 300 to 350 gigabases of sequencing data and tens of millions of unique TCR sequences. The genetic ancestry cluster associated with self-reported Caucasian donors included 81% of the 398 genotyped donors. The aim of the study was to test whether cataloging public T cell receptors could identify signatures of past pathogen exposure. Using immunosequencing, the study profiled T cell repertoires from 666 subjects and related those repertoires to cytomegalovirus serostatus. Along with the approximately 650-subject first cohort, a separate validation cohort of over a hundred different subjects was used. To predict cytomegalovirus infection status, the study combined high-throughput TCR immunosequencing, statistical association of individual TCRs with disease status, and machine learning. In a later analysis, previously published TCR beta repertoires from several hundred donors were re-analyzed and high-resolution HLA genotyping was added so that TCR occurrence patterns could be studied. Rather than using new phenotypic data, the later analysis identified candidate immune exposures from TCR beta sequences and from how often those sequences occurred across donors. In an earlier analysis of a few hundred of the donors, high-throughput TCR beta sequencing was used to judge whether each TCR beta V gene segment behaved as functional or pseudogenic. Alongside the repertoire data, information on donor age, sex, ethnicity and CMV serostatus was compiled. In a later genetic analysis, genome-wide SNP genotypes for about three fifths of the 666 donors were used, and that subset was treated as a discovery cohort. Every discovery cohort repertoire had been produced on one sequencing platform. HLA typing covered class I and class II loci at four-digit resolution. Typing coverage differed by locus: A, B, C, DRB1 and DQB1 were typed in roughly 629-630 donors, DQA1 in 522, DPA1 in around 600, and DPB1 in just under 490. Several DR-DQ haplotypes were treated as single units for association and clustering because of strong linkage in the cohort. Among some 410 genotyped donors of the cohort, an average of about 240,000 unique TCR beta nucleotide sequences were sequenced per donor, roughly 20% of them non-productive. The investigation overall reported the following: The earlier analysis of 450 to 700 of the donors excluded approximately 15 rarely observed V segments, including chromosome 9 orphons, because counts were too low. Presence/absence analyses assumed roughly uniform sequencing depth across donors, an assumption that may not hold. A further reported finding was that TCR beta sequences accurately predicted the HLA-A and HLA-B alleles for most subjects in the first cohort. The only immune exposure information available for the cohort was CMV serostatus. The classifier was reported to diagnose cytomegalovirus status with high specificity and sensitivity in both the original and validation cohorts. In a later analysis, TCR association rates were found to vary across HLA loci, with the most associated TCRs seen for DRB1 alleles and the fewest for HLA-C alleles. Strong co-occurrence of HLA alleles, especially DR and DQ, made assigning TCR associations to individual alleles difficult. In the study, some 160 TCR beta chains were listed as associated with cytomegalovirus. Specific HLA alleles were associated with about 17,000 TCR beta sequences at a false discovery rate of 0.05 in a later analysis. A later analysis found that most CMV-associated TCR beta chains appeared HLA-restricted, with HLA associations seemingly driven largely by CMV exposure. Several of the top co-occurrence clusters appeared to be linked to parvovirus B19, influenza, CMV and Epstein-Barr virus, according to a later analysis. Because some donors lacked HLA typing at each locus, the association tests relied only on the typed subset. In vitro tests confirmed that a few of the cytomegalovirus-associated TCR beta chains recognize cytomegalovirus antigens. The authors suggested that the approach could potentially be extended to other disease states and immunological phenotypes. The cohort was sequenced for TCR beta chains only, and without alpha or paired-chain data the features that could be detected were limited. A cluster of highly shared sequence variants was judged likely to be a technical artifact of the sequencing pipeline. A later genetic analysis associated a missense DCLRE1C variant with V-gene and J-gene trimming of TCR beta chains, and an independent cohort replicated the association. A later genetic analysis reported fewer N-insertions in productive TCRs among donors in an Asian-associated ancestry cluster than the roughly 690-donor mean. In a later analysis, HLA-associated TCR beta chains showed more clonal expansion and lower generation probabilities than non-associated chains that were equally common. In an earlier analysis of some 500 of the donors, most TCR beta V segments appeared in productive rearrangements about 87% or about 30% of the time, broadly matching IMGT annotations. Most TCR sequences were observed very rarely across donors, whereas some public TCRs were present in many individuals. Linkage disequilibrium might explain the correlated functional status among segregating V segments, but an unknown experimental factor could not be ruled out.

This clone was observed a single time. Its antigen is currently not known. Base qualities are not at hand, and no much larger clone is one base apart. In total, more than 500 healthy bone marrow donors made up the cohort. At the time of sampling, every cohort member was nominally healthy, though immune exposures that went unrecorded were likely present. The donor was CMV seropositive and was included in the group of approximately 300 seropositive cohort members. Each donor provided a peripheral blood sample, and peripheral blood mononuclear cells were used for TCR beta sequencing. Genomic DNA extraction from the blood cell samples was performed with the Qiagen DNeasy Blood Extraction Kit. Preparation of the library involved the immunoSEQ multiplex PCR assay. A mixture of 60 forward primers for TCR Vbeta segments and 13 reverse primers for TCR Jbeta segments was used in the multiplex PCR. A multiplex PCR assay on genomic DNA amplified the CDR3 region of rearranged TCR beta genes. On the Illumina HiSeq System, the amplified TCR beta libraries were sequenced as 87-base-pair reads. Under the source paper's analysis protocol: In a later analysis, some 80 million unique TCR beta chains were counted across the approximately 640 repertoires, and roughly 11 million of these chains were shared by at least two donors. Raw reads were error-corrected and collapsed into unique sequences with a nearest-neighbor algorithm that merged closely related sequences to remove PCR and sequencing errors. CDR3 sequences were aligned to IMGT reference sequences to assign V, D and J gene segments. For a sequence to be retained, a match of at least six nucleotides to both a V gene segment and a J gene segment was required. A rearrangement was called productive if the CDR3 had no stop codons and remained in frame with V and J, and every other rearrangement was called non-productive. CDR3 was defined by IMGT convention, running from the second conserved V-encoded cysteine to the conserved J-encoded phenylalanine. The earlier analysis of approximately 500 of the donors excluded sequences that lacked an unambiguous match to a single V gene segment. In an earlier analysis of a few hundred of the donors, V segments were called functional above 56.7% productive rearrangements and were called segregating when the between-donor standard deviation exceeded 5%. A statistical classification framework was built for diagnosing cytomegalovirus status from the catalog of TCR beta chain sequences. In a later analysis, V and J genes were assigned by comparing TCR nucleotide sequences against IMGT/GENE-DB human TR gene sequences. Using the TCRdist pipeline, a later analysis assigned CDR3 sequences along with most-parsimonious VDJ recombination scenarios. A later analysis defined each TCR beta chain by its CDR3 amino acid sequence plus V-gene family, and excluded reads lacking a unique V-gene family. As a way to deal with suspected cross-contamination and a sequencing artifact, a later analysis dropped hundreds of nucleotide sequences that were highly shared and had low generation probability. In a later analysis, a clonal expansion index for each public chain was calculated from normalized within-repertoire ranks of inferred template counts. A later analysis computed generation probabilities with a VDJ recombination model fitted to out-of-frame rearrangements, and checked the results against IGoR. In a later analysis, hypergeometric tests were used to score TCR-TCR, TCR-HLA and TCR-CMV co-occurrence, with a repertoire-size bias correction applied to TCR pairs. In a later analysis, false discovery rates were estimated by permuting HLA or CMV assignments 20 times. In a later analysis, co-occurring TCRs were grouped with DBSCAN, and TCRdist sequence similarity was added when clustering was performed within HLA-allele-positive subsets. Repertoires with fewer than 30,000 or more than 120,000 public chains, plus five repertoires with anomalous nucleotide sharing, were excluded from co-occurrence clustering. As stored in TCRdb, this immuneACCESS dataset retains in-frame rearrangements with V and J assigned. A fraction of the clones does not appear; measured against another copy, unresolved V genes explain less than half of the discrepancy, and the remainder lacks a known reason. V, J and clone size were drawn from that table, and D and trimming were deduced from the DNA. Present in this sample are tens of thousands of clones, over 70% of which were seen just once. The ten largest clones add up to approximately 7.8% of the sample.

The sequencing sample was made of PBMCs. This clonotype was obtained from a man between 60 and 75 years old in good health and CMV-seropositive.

The nucleotide sequence is TGCGCCAGCATGCCCGCGGCAGAAGAGACCCAGTACTTC. Its protein is CASMPAAEETQYF. The rearrangement combines TRBV5-1 with TRBJ2-5; there is no confident call for the D gene. CDR1 and CDR2 are drawn from the germline V gene: SGHRS, YFSETQ. Relative to germline, V is 6 bases shorter and J is 3 bases shorter, with 12 bases between their ends. Taken from cysteine to phenylalanine, the CDR3 has 13 residues. This entry keeps only the CDR3 DNA: 39 bases, framed from base 1.